The 24 T cell receptor beta chains listed next were all sequenced from one sample in a study of blood T cell repertoires in COVID-19. Profiling relied on immunoSEQ multiplex PCR, and the TCRdb table lists in-frame clones only, not all of them. Counted here are about 220,000 clones, under 90% occurring once; the ten biggest clones make up 3.6%. Sequencing was carried out using peripheral blood. Receptor source: a woman aged 80 or over with acute or convalescent COVID-19.

The V gene is TRBV4-2, the J gene TRBJ1-1; TRBD1 might be the D (5 bases). The germline V and J ends were trimmed by 2 bases and 1 base, with 14 bases remaining between them. Germline CDR1 reads LGHNA; CDR2 reads YNFKEQ. The CDR3 runs 16 residues. The DNA of the CDR3 is TGTGCCAGCAGCCAACAAGAAGGACATTCGAACACTGAAGCTTTCTTT. This translates into CASSQQEGHSNTEAFF.

This chain uses TRBV7-9 with TRBJ1-1, with TRBD1 matching over 8 bases. This CDR3 comprises 15 residues. Trimming took 5 bases from V and 8 from J; bases not matched to a gene: 13. Germline-derived CDR1 and CDR2 are SEHNR and FQNEAQ (reference sequence). CDR3 loop: CASSPSTGAIVEAFF. The CDR3 bases are TGTGCCAGCAGCCCCTCGACAGGGGCCATCGTCGAAGCTTTCTTT. Together with reference TRBV7-9 and TRBJ1-1, the CDR3 gives the full variable domain: DTGVSQNPRHKITKRGQNVTFRCDPISEHNRLYWYRQTLGQGPEFLTYFQNEAQLEKSRLLSDRFSAERPKGSFSTLEIQRTEQGDSAMYLCASSPSTGAIVEAFFGQGTRLTVV.

The V and J genes are TRBV19 and TRBJ1-2; D call uncertain. The CDR3 covers 14 residues. Trimming took off 4 bases at V and 2 bases at J, with 11 bases between the two ends. CDR1 and CDR2 (germline): LNHDA, SQIVND (reference sequence). CDR3: CASSTDLRNYGYTF. The CDR3 DNA sequence: TGTGCCAGTAGTACCGATCTGAGGAACTATGGCTACACCTTC.

The J gene is TRBJ1-2, the V gene TRBV5-1; D uncertain. V lost 0 bases and J 0 bases, leaving 6 bases between the germline ends. CDR1 is SGHRS, CDR2 YFSETQ, per germline. This CDR3 spans 14 amino acids. The CDR3 here is CASSLDSSNYGYTF. The CDR3 nucleotides read TGCGCCAGCAGCTTGGACAGCTCTAACTATGGCTACACCTTC.

The V and J genes are TRBV24-1 and TRBJ1-1, with D tentatively TRBD1 (6 bases). Per germline, CDR1 KGHDR and CDR2 SFDVKD. CDR3 length: 16 residues. Trimming took off 2 bases at V and 0 bases at J, with 12 bases between the two ends. The CDR3 DNA follows: TGTGCCACCAGTGATTCCTCGGACAGACTGAACACTGAAGCTTTCTTT. As protein: CATSDSSDRLNTEAFF.

This sequence joins TRBV28 and TRBJ1-4; no definite D call. The CDR3 totals 15 residues. CDR1 and CDR2 from the germline V gene are MDHEN and SYDVKM. The V end lost 3 bases, the J end lost 10 bases, and 18 bases lay between the germline ends. CDR3 sequence: CASSLSQLGSGKLFF. The CDR3 nucleotides are TGTGCCAGCAGTTTGTCCCAGCTGGGGAGTGGAAAACTGTTTTTT.

V usage is TRBV3-1 (or the pseudogene TRBV3-2) and J usage is TRBJ2-7; weak D call: TRBD1 (6 bases). CDR3 size: 16 residues. Trimming took 4 bases from V and 5 from J, leaving 21 bases between them. Germline assignment: CDR1 LGHDT and CDR2 YNNKEL (reference sequence). CDR3 sequence reads: CASSPRQKGVLDEQYF. CDR3 sequence (DNA): TGTGCCAGCAGCCCCCGGCAAAAGGGGGTCTTGGACGAGCAGTACTTC.

This chain links TRBV9 with TRBJ2-7; D perhaps matches TRBD1 (6 bases). Looked up from germline, CDR1 is SGDLS and CDR2 is YYNGEE. Trimming removed 3 bases at V and 4 bases at J, with 20 bases between. This CDR3 is 16 amino acids long. The CDR3 DNA sequence: TGTGCCAGCAGCGGGTCCACTAGGGGACAAGGGTACGAGCAGTACTTC. It yields the protein CASSGSTRGQGYEQYF. The variable domain in full, with the rest retrieved from reference TRBV9 and TRBJ2-7, is DSGVTQTPKHLITATGQRVTLRCSPRSGDLSVYWYQQSLDQGLQFLIQYYNGEERAKGNILERFSAQQFPDLHSELNLSSLELGDSALYFCASSGSTRGQGYEQYFGPGTRLTVT.

This clone was seen just once. CDR3 loop: CASSAGASGNTIYF. CDR3 DNA: TGTGCCTCTTCGGCGGGGGCCTCTGGAAACACCATATATTTT. The rearrangement links TRBV19 to TRBJ1-3, with D perhaps TRBD1 (6 bases). Per germline, CDR1 LNHDA and CDR2 SQIVND (reference sequence). The CDR3 runs 14 residues. Trimming stripped 11 bases from V and 0 bases from J, with 14 bases between. The variable domain in full, with the rest retrieved from reference TRBV19 and TRBJ1-3, is DGGITQSPKYLFRKEGQNVTLSCEQNLNHDAMYWYRQDPGQGLRLIYYSQIVNDFQKGDIAEGYSVSREKKESFPLTVTSAQKNPTAFYLCASSAGASGNTIYFGEGSWLTVV.

The V call is TRBV3-1 (or the pseudogene TRBV3-2), the J call TRBJ2-1; 13 bases match TRBD2. CDR1 is LGHDT and CDR2 is YNNKEL in the germline V gene (reference sequence). This CDR3 has 15 amino acids. The J segment lost 7 bases and the V segment lost 1 base, leaving 1 base of the junction unmatched. CDR3 bases: TGTGCCAGCAGCCAAGGGGGACTAGCGGGGAATGAGCAGTTCTTC. This translates into CASSQGGLAGNEQFF.

The rearrangement links TRBV6-5 to TRBJ1-2; D unclear. The CDR3 spans 13 residues. V lost 2 bases and J 2 bases, leaving 6 bases between the germline ends. Germline CDR1 MNHEY, CDR2 SVGAGI. CDR3 sequence (DNA): TGTGCCAGCAGTTACGCAGCGAACTATGGCTACACCTTC. This sequence encodes CASSYAANYGYTF.

This rearrangement joins TRBV15 to TRBJ2-1; D possibly corresponds to TRBD1 (6 bases). Germline assignment: CDR1 LNHNV and CDR2 YYDKDF (reference sequence). The CDR3 spans 18 residues. The V end was cut by 0 bases, the J end by 6 bases, with 21 bases between. The DNA for the CDR3 is TGTGCCACCAGCAGAGATCGGGGAACGTGGTCAGGGGTCAATGAGCAGTTCTTC. Amino acid sequence: CATSRDRGTWSGVNEQFF.

V usage is TRBV10-3 and J usage is TRBJ2-2; TRBD2 agrees at 8 bases. The V and J ends lost 3 bases and 6 bases, in that order; junction bases with no gene match: 3. The CDR3 contains 14 residues. CDR1 ENHRY and CDR2 SYGVKD come from the germline V gene. In DNA, the CDR3 is TGTGCCATCAGTGACGGGGGGGTCGCCGGGGAGCTGTTTTTT. Its translation is CAISDGGVAGELFF.

The chain uses TRBV12-5 and TRBJ2-1, with unresolved D. This CDR3 has 11 residues. With 6 bases removed from V and 10 bases from J, the gap between germline ends came to 10 bases. Germline V CDR1 and CDR2: LGHNT, FRNRAP. CDR3 loop: CASGRRQEQFF. CDR3 DNA sequence: TGTGCTAGTGGCCGTAGACAAGAGCAGTTCTTC.

V and J are TRBV7-2 and TRBJ1-1; 7 bases align to TRBD1. The length of the CDR3 is 14 residues. The germline CDR1 and CDR2 sequences are SGHTA and FQGNSA. J gave up 0 bases and V 7 bases, and 5 bases lay outside the gene matches. The CDR3 DNA sequence: TGTGCCAGCAACCAGGGGGGCGTGAACACTGAAGCTTTCTTT. Encoded protein: CASNQGGVNTEAFF.

The chain carries TRBV25-1 and TRBJ2-7; TRBD1 agrees at 10 bases. This CDR3 is 13 amino acids long. Germline V gene data show CDR1 as MGHDK and CDR2 as SYGVNS. Trimming took 8 bases from V and 5 from J; bases not matched to a gene: 6. In nucleotides, the CDR3 is TGTGCCAGCCGACAGGGGGCGCGGGACGAGCAGTACTTC. Translation gives CASRQGARDEQYF.

V is TRBV9 and J is TRBJ2-3, with 8 nucleotides matching TRBD1. CDR3 size: 16 residues. The V gene end was trimmed by 0 bases and the J gene end by 0 bases; junction bases not matched to a gene: 3. In germline, CDR1 is SGDLS, CDR2 YYNGEE. The CDR3 here is CASSVGTGISTDTQYF. CDR3 nucleotide sequence: TGTGCCAGCAGCGTAGGGACAGGGATTAGCACAGATACGCAGTATTTT. The whole variable domain, filled in from reference TRBV9 and TRBJ2-3, reads DSGVTQTPKHLITATGQRVTLRCSPRSGDLSVYWYQQSLDQGLQFLIQYYNGEERAKGNILERFSAQQFPDLHSELNLSSLELGDSALYFCASSVGTGISTDTQYFGPGTRLTVL.

The sample holds a few counts of this clone. The V call is TRBV6-5, the J call TRBJ1-1, with D perhaps matching TRBD1 (5 bases). Per the germline V gene, CDR1 is MNHEY and CDR2 is SVGAGI. CDR3 length: 12 residues. The V and J ends lost 2 bases and 5 bases respectively, with 6 bases between them. The CDR3 region is CASSYGGTEAFF. The CDR3 region has the DNA TGTGCCAGCAGTTACGGGGGGACTGAAGCTTTCTTT.

The genes are TRBV28 and TRBJ2-7; 9 nucleotides agree with TRBD1. This CDR3 has 15 residues. CDR1 and CDR2 from the germline V gene are MDHEN and SYDVKM. Trimming cost V 11 bases and J 0 bases; bases outside gene matches: 11. CDR3 protein: CASTRPGQGSYEQYF. Written as DNA, the CDR3 is TGTGCCTCCACCCGCCCGGGACAGGGCTCCTACGAGCAGTACTTC.

V is TRBV3-1 (or the pseudogene TRBV3-2) and J is TRBJ2-7; 11 bases agree with TRBD1. Trimming took 5 bases from V and 6 from J; bases not matched to a gene: 3. CDR3 length equals 13 residues. Germline CDR1 LGHDT, CDR2 YNNKEL (reference sequence). CDR3 nucleotide sequence: TGTGCCAGCAGCACCGGGACAGGGGGCGAGCAGTACTTC. This encodes CASSTGTGGEQYF.

This clone occurred a few times. The V gene is TRBV18, the J gene TRBJ2-7; the match to TRBD1 covers 7 bases. Germline assignment: CDR1 KGHSH and CDR2 LQKENI. The ends lost 3 bases at V and 5 bases at J; junction bases unmatched: 7. The CDR3 has 14 amino acids. In nucleotides, the CDR3 is TGTGCCAGCTCACCGACAGGGACCCGTAACGAGCAGTACTTC. This sequence encodes CASSPTGTRNEQYF.

The rearrangement links TRBV11-2 to TRBJ2-7; 8 bases agree with TRBD2. Per germline, CDR1 SGHAT and CDR2 FQNNGV. This CDR3 region has 16 residues. After removal of 1 base from V and 1 base from J, the junction contained 6 bases not matched to a gene. CDR3 region: CASSLGGSGVSYEQYF. The CDR3 DNA follows: TGTGCCAGCAGCTTAGGGGGTAGCGGGGTATCCTACGAGCAGTACTTC.

The chain uses TRBV4-1 and TRBJ2-7, with 16 bases fitting TRBD2. Germline-derived CDR1 and CDR2 are MGHRA and YSYEKL. The CDR3 covers 18 residues. With V trimmed by 1 base and J by 2 bases, 5 bases remained unmatched. The DNA for the CDR3 is TGCGCCAGCAGCCAAGTAGGGACTAGCGGGGGGGAGACCTACGAGCAGTACTTC. Translated, it gives CASSQVGTSGGETYEQYF.

The gene calls are TRBV7-2 and TRBJ2-3, with TRBD2 identical over 7 bases. The CDR3 consists of 15 residues. The junction had 9 bases not matched to a gene; V was cut back by 5 bases and J by 4 bases. Per germline, CDR1 SGHTA and CDR2 FQGNSA. CDR3 sequence reads: CASSTQAGRPDTQYF. The CDR3 DNA is TGTGCCAGCAGCACCCAAGCGGGGCGCCCAGATACGCAGTATTTT.